Listed here are 2 T cell receptor beta chains from one sample, sequenced in a study of cytomegalovirus exposure and HLA in healthy donors. The PCR employed 60 Vbeta primers together with 13 Jbeta primers. TCRdb's table, derived via immunoSEQ multiplex PCR, lists solely in-frame clones and lacks some. In total, the table holds approximately 80,000 clones. Sequences were obtained from PBMCs. These receptors all stem from a woman aged 25 to 39 in good health and CMV-seronegative.

The chain carries TRBV4-2 and TRBJ2-7; 8 bases are shared with TRBD2. Per germline, CDR1 LGHNA and CDR2 YNFKEQ. CDR3 length: 15 residues. J gave up 0 bases and V 2 bases, and 3 bases lay outside the gene matches. Here the CDR3 reads CASSQLLAASYEQYF. Here the CDR3 DNA reads TGTGCCAGCAGCCAACTACTAGCGGCCTCCTACGAGCAGTACTTC.

This chain uses TRBV30 with TRBJ1-1; 7 nucleotides match TRBD1. Looked up from germline, CDR1 is GTSNPN and CDR2 is SVGIG (reference sequence). With 3 bases clipped from V and 5 bases from J, the junction kept 9 bases outside the gene matches. The CDR3 contains 14 residues. CDR3 in amino acids: CAWREQGPGTEAFF. CDR3 sequence (DNA): TGTGCCTGGAGAGAACAGGGGCCTGGTACTGAAGCTTTCTTT.